Listed here are 13 T cell receptor beta chains from one sample, sequenced in a study of identical twins. TCRdb re-analysed the 5' RACE reads in MiXCR, keeping a single row per CDR3 protein. Of roughly 720,000 distinct CDR3 sequences listed, 15% to 20% are singletons. This sample also belongs to another study, concerning T cells expressing NK-cell markers.

The material sequenced was PBMCs. The source is a woman younger than 30 in good health.

This clonotype was picked up a small number of times. The genes are TRBV7-6 and TRBJ1-3; maybe TRBD1 (5 bases). Germline V gene lookup returns CDR1 SGHVS and CDR2 FNYEAQ. Between the trimmed V and J ends, which lost 4 bases and 9 bases, there was a span of 19 bases. The CDR3 has 15 amino acids. In nucleotides, the CDR3 is TGTGCCAGCAGCTCACCCGGGACCTTGGGGGGCACCATATATTTT. It specifies CASSSPGTLGGTIYF.

The chain is built from TRBV6-2 or TRBV6-3 and TRBJ2-1, with 9 bases lining up with TRBD2. Germline lookup yields CDR1 MNHEY and CDR2 SVGEGT. CDR3 size: 12 residues. With V trimmed by 6 bases and J by 15 bases, 9 bases remained unmatched. DNA of the CDR3: TGTGCCAGCAGGGAAAGGGGGACTAGCCTGTTCTTC. Translated: CASRERGTSLFF.

This clonotype has only a few counts. This rearrangement joins TRBV5-1 to TRBJ2-7, with 7 nucleotides matching TRBD1. The CDR3 totals 15 residues. Germline V gene data show CDR1 as SGHRS and CDR2 as YFSETQ. V lost 5 bases and J lost 8; bases outside the gene matches: 16. The CDR3 nucleotides are TGCGCCAGCAGAAAAGACCGACAGGGAAGGATGCAGCAGTACTTC. This sequence encodes CASRKDRQGRMQQYF.

The chain couples TRBV6-5 to TRBJ2-7; D tentatively fits TRBD1 or TRBD2 (5 bases each). The CDR3 covers 15 residues. CDR1 and CDR2 (germline): MNHEY, SVGAGI. The V and J ends lost 2 bases and 2 bases respectively, with 13 bases between them. The CDR3 nucleotides read TGTGCCAGCAGTTACGCAGGGACCCCAGCCTACGAGCAGTACTTC. Its translation: CASSYAGTPAYEQYF.

This clonotype has at least ten counts. The rearrangement uses TRBV12-3 or TRBV12-4 and TRBJ1-5, with a weak D call TRBD1 (5 bases). The V end lost 7 bases, the J end lost 7 bases, and 14 bases lay between the germline ends. The CDR3 length is 13 residues. The CDR3: CASIRGRGQPQHF. DNA of the CDR3: TGTGCCAGCATAAGGGGCCGGGGGCAGCCCCAGCATTTT.

The chain has TRBV7-2 and TRBJ2-7, with TRBD2 matching over 13 bases. Germline CDR1 reads SGHTA; CDR2 reads FQGNSA. There are 15 residues in the CDR3. The V and J ends lost 5 bases and 5 bases, in that order; junction bases with no gene match: 6. CDR3 region: CASSRTSGSFNEQYF. DNA for the CDR3: TGTGCCAGCAGCCGGACTAGCGGGAGTTTCAACGAGCAGTACTTC.

The table lists this clonotype with a few counts. V usage is TRBV5-1 and J usage is TRBJ2-6; tentative D call: TRBD1 (5 bases). Trimming pared 5 bases from V and 0 bases from J, leaving 6 bases between. The CDR3 spans 14 residues. Germline CDR1 and CDR2: SGHRS and YFSETQ. The CDR3 bases are TGCGCCAGCAGAACAGGCTCTGGGGCCAACGTCCTGACTTTC. Residues: CASRTGSGANVLTF.

Many counts were recorded for this clonotype. The chain links TRBV6-1 to TRBJ2-4; 8 bases map to TRBD1. The ends lost 6 bases at V and 7 bases at J; junction bases unmatched: 8. Germline assignment: CDR1 MNHNS and CDR2 SASEGT. The CDR3 is made up of 14 amino acids. The chain's CDR3 is CASSRQGTFNIQYF. The CDR3 DNA follows: TGTGCCAGCAGCCGACAGGGGACGTTTAACATTCAGTACTTC.

Only a few counts were recorded for this clonotype. CDR3 amino acids: CSARDGTTVTEAFF. The CDR3 DNA is TGCAGTGCTAGAGATGGCACCACGGTCACTGAAGCTTTCTTT. The rearrangement uses TRBV20-1 and TRBJ1-1, with unresolved D. V was cut by 0 bases and J by 4 bases, with 12 bases left in between. The CDR3 runs to 14 residues. Germline V gives CDR1 DFQATT, CDR2 SNEGSKA (reference sequence).

This clonotype came up a few times. This chain joins TRBV4-3 and TRBJ2-1; possibly TRBD2 for D (5 bases). In germline, CDR1 is LGHNA, CDR2 YSLEER. Trimming cost V 1 base and J 8 bases, with 9 bases left between them. This CDR3 is 13 amino acids long. This CDR3 is CASSQGPADEQFF. The CDR3 bases are TGCGCCAGCAGCCAAGGCCCAGCGGATGAGCAGTTCTTC.

This CDR3 reads CASSLASTVGYEQYF. The CDR3 coding sequence is TGTGCCAGCAGCTTAGCGTCGACAGTAGGATACGAGCAGTACTTC. V is TRBV7-9 and J is TRBJ2-7; tentatively, D is TRBD1 (5 bases). Germline assignment: CDR1 SEHNR and CDR2 FQNEAQ (reference sequence). The CDR3 is 15 residues long. The ends were cut back, 0 bases at V and 4 bases at J, with 13 bases in the middle.

This clonotype was observed a handful of times. Here the CDR3 reads CASSRRQGGNTIYF. The CDR3 bases are TGTGCCAGCAGCCGCAGACAGGGAGGAAACACCATATATTTT. V and J are TRBV12-3 or TRBV12-4 and TRBJ1-3; 7 bases are shared with TRBD1. CDR3 length: 14 residues. With 6 bases clipped from V and 4 bases from J, the junction kept 6 bases outside the gene matches.

The V gene is TRBV5-5, the J gene TRBJ2-5; possibly TRBD1 or TRBD2 for D (6 bases each). Trimming removed 3 bases from V and 5 bases from J, with 17 bases in between. The CDR3 length is 15 residues. From germline, CDR1 is SGHKS and CDR2 YYEKEE (reference sequence). DNA for the CDR3: TGTGCCAGCAGCTCGGGGGCCAGGAGCGATGAGACCCAGTACTTC. Its translation is CASSSGARSDETQYF.